Each of the 9 T cell receptor beta chains below was sequenced from the same sample in a study of blood T cells in healthy people across ages. A J-beta primer mix and a sample-barcoded 5' primer were used in a second PCR of about 7 to 11 cycles. TCRdb fed the 5' RACE reads into MiXCR, producing one record per CDR3 protein. The sample lists over 300,000 distinct CDR3 sequences, roughly half occurring once. Material: blood. Every receptor here comes from a man in his sixties in good health.

The rearrangement uses TRBV4-2 and TRBJ2-3; 13 bases are shared with TRBD2. Germline trimming cut 4 bases from V and 0 bases from J; bases unmatched to any gene: 4. The CDR3 runs to 17 residues. The germline V gene has CDR1 LGHNA and CDR2 YNFKEQ. The CDR3 is CASSPILAGGSTDTQYF. Written as DNA, the CDR3 is TGTGCCAGCAGCCCCATACTAGCGGGAGGGAGCACAGATACGCAGTATTTT.

This clonotype was seen repeatedly, ten times or more. V and J are TRBV6-5 and TRBJ2-5; D possibly uses TRBD1 or TRBD2 (5 bases each). This CDR3 spans 16 amino acids. V was trimmed by 2 bases and J by 2 bases, leaving 15 bases between them. The germline CDR1 and CDR2 sequences are MNHEY and SVGAGI. The CDR3 sequence: CASSYRRELRQETQYF. CDR3 DNA: TGTGCCAGCAGTTACCGCAGGGAGTTGAGGCAAGAGACCCAGTACTTC.

The chain combines TRBV27 with TRBJ2-7, with 11 bases aligning to TRBD2. Germline CDR1 MNHEY, CDR2 SMNVEV (reference sequence). This CDR3 contains 16 residues. The ends lost 0 bases at V and 3 bases at J; junction bases unmatched: 4. CDR3 loop: CASSLSLAGGFYEQYF. The CDR3 DNA follows: TGTGCCAGCAGTTTATCGCTAGCGGGAGGCTTCTACGAGCAGTACTTC.

A single count supports this clonotype. The rearrangement joins TRBV30 to TRBJ1-6, with D possibly TRBD1 on 6 matching bases. CDR3 length equals 14 residues. From germline, CDR1 is GTSNPN and CDR2 SVGIG (reference sequence). The germline V and J ends were trimmed by 2 bases and 10 bases, with 15 bases remaining between them. The chain's CDR3 is CAWSKGGDGSPLHF. DNA of the CDR3: TGTGCCTGGAGTAAGGGGGGCGACGGGTCACCCCTCCACTTT. Filled out from reference TRBV30 and TRBJ1-6, the complete variable domain reads SQTIHQWPATLVQPVGSPLSLECTVEGTSNPNLYWYRQAAGRGLQLLFYSVGIGQISSEVPQNLSASRPQDRQFILSSKKLLLSDSGFYLCAWSKGGDGSPLHFGNGTRLTVT.

This clonotype turned up a few times. The chain links TRBV7-2 to TRBJ2-5, with TRBD2 identical over 10 bases. The V gene end was trimmed by 5 bases and the J gene end by 0 bases; junction bases not matched to a gene: 6. CDR1 and CDR2 (germline): SGHTA, FQGNSA. The CDR3 runs to 16 residues. The CDR3 DNA sequence: TGTGCCAGCAGCATTACTAGCGGGACGTACCAAGAGACCCAGTACTTC. Translating gives CASSITSGTYQETQYF.

This chain joins TRBV12-3 or TRBV12-4 and TRBJ1-1; D not certain. V was shortened by 6 bases and J by 2 bases, with 10 bases between the two germline ends. The CDR3 consists of 13 residues. The CDR3 is CASRYRENTEAFF. The CDR3 DNA reads TGTGCCAGCAGATACAGAGAAAACACTGAAGCTTTCTTT.

There are a few counts of this clonotype. The chain combines TRBV11-2 with TRBJ2-7; 9 nucleotides line up with TRBD1. V was pared by 4 bases and J by 2 bases, with 6 bases of the junction left unmatched. CDR3 size: 15 residues. Germline assignment: CDR1 SGHAT and CDR2 FQNNGV. CDR3 sequence: CASSSARQGAYEQYF. The CDR3 coding sequence is TGTGCCAGCAGCTCCGCACGACAGGGGGCCTACGAGCAGTACTTC.

This clonotype was observed a handful of times. The rearrangement joins TRBV5-5 to TRBJ1-2; the match to TRBD1 covers 8 bases. Germline assignment: CDR1 SGHKS and CDR2 YYEKEE (reference sequence). The CDR3 is made up of 16 amino acids. V shed 3 bases and J 2 bases; nucleotides not matched to a gene: 9. The CDR3 protein is CASSSNTWTGNYGYTF. The DNA for the CDR3 is TGTGCCAGCAGCTCAAATACCTGGACAGGGAACTATGGCTACACCTTC.

The gene calls are TRBV20-1 and TRBJ2-1, with 10 bases that match TRBD2. The CDR3 runs to 17 residues. Germline V gives CDR1 DFQATT, CDR2 SNEGSKA (reference sequence). The junction had 9 bases not matched to a gene; V was cut back by 3 bases and J by 1 base. The chain's CDR3 is CSASPSSGGKSYNEQFF. The CDR3 nucleotides are TGCAGTGCTAGTCCGAGTAGCGGGGGGAAATCCTACAATGAGCAGTTCTTC.